This T cell receptor (beta chain) stems from a study of blood T cell repertoires in COVID-19. Across the study: The study drew acute and convalescent COVID-19 samples from the United States, Italy and Spain. From T cells, B-cell-depleted T cells, or PBMCs came the material, which was cDNA or gDNA.

Germline V lookup: CDR1 MNHEY, CDR2 SVGAGI. The CDR3 totals 14 residues. J gave up 3 bases and V 7 bases, and 9 bases lay outside the gene matches. As processed by the authors: Estimation of nucleated cell counts was performed using reference gene primer amplification. Only in-frame clones appear in the TCRdb table, and some are missing; sequencing was by immunoSEQ multiplex PCR. D and trimming were read from the DNA, whereas the V and J calls and clone size are those reported in that table. Of hundreds of thousands of clones listed, around 90% were seen once; the top ten hold approximately 8.8%. This rearrangement joins TRBV6-5 to TRBJ2-7; TRBD1 matches 7 bases. This receptor was taken from a young man with active or convalescent COVID-19. The sequenced sample was peripheral blood. CDR3 sequence reads: CASMSRTGNYEQYF. The CDR3 DNA follows: TGTGCCAGCATGAGCCGGACAGGAAACTACGAGCAGTACTTC.